This section outlines one TCR beta chain sequence together with its context. This specimen comes from a study of technical replicates of blood from a few donors. Per germline, CDR1 LGHNA and CDR2 YSLEER. The V end was cut by 0 bases, the J end by 4 bases, with 12 bases between. This CDR3 is built from 15 residues. The repertoire was sequenced with immunoSEQ multiplex PCR; TCRdb's copy has only in-frame clones and lacks some. The repertoire consists of some 70,000 clones, with approximately 87% occurring once and the leading ten covering roughly 4.2%. This clonotype was obtained from a human donor in good health. Some clones in this sample may be carry-over from other donors' samples. The chain is built from TRBV4-3 and TRBJ1-2, with D possibly being TRBD1 (6 bases). What was sequenced was PBMCs. This CDR3 reads CASSQDTGKGYGYTF. CDR3 sequence (DNA): TGCGCCAGCAGCCAAGATACAGGGAAAGGCTATGGCTACACCTTC.